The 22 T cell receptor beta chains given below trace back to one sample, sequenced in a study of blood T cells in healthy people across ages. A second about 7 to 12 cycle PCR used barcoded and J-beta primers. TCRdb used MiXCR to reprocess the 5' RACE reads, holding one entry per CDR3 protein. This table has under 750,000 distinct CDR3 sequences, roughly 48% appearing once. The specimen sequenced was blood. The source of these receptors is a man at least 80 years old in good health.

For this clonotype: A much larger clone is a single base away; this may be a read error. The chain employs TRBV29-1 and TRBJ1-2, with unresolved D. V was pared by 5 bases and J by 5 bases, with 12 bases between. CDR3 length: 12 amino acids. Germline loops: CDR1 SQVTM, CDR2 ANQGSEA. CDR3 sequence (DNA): TGCAGCGTTAGCCAGAGGAATTATGGCTACACCTTC. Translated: CSVSQRNYGYTF. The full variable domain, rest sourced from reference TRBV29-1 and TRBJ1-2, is SAVISQKPSRDICQRGTSLTIQCQVDSQVTMMFWYRQQPGQSLTLIATANQGSEATYESGFVIDKFPISRPNLTFSTLTVSNMSPEDSSIYLCSVSQRNYGYTFGSGTRLTVV.

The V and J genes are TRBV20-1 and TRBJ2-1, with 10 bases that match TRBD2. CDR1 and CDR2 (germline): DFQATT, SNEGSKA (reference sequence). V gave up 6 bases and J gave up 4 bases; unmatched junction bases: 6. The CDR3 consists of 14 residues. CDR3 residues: CSARTSGIYNEQFF. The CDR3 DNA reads TGCAGTGCCAGAACTAGCGGGATTTACAATGAGCAGTTCTTC.

The CDR3: CASSLRTSGRTTDTQYF. The CDR3 DNA reads TGCGCCAGCAGCCTACGGACTAGCGGGAGGACCACAGATACGCAGTATTTT. The V and J genes are TRBV4-3 and TRBJ2-3; TRBD2 aligns across 14 bases. The V and J ends lost 4 bases and 2 bases, in that order; junction bases with no gene match: 5. The CDR3 sequence is 17 residues long. The V gene's germline CDR1 is LGHNA and CDR2 YSLEER.

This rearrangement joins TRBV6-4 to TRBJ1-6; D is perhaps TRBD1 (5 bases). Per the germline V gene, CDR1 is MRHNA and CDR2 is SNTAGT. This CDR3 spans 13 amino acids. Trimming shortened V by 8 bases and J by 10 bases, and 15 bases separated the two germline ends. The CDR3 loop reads CASLRERQSPLHF. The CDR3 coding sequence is TGTGCCAGCCTACGGGAGAGACAGTCACCCCTCCACTTT.

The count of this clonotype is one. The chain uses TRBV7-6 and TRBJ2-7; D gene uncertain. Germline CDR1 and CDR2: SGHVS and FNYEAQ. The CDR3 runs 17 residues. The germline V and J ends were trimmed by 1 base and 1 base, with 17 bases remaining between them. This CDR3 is CASSLDPPTVASYEQYF. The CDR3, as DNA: TGTGCCAGCAGCTTAGATCCTCCGACTGTCGCTTCCTACGAGCAGTACTTC. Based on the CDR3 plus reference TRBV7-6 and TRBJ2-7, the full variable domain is GAGVSQSPRYKVTKRGQDVALRCDPISGHVSLYWYRQALGQGPEFLTYFNYEAQQDKSGLPNDRFSAERPEGSISTLTIQRTEQRDSAMYRCASSLDPPTVASYEQYFGPGTRLTVT.

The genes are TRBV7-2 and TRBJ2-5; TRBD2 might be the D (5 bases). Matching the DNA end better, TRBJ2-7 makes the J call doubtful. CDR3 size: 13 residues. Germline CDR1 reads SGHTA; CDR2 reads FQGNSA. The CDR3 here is CASSPNGAYEQYF. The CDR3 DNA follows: TGTGCCAGCAGCCCGAACGGGGCCTACGAGCAGTACTTC.

CDR3 nucleotide sequence: TGTGCCAGCAGTCGAACATACCTCGACAGGGCTTATGGCTACAATGAGCAGTTCTTC. Translated, it gives CASSRTYLDRAYGYNEQFF. The chain is built from TRBV6-1 and TRBJ2-1; 7 positions match TRBD1. Germline assignment: CDR1 MNHNS and CDR2 SASEGT. The trim removed 5 bases at V and 3 bases at J, leaving 19 bases unmatched. This CDR3 is built from 19 residues.

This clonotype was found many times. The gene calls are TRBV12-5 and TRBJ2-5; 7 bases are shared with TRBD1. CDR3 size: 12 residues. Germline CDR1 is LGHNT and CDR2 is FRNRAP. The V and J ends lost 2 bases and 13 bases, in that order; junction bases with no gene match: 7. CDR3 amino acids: CASGLSRDSLYF. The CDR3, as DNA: TGTGCTAGTGGTTTGTCTCGGGACAGTCTGTACTTC.

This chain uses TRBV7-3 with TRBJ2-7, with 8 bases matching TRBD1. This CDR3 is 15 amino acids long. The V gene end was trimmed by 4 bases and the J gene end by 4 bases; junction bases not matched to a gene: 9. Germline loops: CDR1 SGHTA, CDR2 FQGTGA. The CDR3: CASSSSNRDRYEQYF. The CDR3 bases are TGTGCCAGCAGCTCGTCAAACCGGGACAGGTACGAGCAGTACTTC.

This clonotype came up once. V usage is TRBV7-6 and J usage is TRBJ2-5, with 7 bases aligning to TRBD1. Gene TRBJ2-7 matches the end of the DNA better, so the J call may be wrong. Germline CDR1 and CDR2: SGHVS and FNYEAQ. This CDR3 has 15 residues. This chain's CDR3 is CASSFGTASYYEQYF. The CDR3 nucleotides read TGTGCCAGCAGCTTCGGGACAGCCTCTTATTACGAGCAGTACTTC.

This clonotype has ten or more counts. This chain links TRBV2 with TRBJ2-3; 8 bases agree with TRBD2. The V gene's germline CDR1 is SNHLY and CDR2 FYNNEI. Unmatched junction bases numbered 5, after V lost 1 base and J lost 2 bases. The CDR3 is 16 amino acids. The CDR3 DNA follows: TGTGCCAGCAGTGAAGGTAGCGGGACTAACACAGATACGCAGTATTTT. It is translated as CASSEGSGTNTDTQYF.

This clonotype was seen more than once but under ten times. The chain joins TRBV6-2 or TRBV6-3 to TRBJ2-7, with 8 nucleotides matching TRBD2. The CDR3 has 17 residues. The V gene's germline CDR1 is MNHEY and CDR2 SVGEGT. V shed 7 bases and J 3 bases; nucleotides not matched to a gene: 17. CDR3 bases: TGTGCCAGCATCCCAATGTGGGCAAGCGGGGGCCGCTACGAGCAGTACTTC. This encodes CASIPMWASGGRYEQYF.

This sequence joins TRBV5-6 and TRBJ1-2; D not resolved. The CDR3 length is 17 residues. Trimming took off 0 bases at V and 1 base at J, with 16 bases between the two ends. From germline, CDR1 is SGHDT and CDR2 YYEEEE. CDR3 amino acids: CASSLVGRDGRNYGYTF. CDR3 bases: TGTGCCAGCAGCTTGGTTGGGCGCGACGGACGTAACTATGGCTACACCTTC.

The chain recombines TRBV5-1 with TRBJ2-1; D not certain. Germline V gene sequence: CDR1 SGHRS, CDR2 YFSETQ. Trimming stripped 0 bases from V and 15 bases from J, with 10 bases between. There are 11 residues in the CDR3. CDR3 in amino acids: CASSLGQDLFF. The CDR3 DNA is TGCGCCAGCAGCTTGGGGCAGGACCTGTTCTTC.

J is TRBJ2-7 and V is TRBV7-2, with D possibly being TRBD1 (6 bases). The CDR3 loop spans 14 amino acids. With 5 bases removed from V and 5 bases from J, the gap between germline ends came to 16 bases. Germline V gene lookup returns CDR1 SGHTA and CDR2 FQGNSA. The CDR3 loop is CASSPQTGADEQYF. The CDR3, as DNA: TGTGCCAGCAGCCCCCAGACAGGCGCCGACGAGCAGTACTTC.

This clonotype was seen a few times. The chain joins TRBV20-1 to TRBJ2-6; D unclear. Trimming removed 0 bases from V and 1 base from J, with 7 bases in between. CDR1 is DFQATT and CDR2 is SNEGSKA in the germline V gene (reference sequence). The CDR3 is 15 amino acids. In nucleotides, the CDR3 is TGCAGTGCTAGAGATCCCAGGTCTGGGGCCAACGTCCTGACTTTC. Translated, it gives CSARDPRSGANVLTF.

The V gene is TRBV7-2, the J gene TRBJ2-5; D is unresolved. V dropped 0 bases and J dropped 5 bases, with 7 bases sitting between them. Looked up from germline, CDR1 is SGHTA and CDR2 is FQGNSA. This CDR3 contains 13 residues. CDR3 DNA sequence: TGTGCCAGCAGCTTAGCCCTCTGGGAGACCCAGTACTTC. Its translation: CASSLALWETQYF.

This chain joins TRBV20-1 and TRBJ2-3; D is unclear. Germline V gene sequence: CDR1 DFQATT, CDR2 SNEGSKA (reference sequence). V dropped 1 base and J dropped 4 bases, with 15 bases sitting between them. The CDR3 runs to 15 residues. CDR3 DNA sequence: TGCAGTGCTAGAGGGGGTGCCATTAATGCAGATACGCAGTATTTT. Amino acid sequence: CSARGGAINADTQYF.

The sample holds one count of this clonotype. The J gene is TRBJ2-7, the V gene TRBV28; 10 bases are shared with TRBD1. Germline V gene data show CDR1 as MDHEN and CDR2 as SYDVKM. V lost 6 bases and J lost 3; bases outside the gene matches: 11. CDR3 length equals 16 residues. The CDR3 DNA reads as TGTGCCAGCAGCATATCCGGGACAGGGGTGTACTACGAGCAGTACTTC. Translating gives CASSISGTGVYYEQYF.

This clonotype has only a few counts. This CDR3 is CSASGRLGGEETQYF. As DNA, the CDR3 is TGCAGTGCTTCTGGCAGATTAGGGGGGGAAGAGACCCAGTACTTC. V gene TRBV20-1 combines with J gene TRBJ2-5; possible D gene TRBD2, 7 bases. Germline loops: CDR1 DFQATT, CDR2 SNEGSKA (reference sequence). The CDR3 consists of 15 residues. Trimming pared 5 bases from V and 3 bases from J, leaving 19 bases between.

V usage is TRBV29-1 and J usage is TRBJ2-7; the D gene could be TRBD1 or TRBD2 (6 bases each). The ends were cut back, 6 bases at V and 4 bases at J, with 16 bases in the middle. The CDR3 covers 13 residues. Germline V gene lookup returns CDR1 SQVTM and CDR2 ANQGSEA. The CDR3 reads CSVRDSQGYEQYF. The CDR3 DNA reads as TGCAGCGTCCGGGACTCTCAGGGGTACGAGCAGTACTTC.

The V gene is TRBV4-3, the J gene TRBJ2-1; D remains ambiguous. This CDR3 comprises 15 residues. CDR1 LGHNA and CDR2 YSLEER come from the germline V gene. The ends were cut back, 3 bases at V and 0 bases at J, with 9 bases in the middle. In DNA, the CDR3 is TGCGCCAGCAGCCACACATCGAGCTCCTACAATGAGCAGTTCTTC. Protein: CASSHTSSSYNEQFF.